This TCR beta chain derives from a study of identical twins. Whole-study results and caveats: The abundant beta clonotypes from cord blood had fewer insertions, and memory repertoires had none of this.

For this clonotype: As yet, its antigen is unknown.

After removal of 7 bases from V and 6 bases from J, the junction contained 8 bases not matched to a gene. The V gene's germline CDR1 is LNHDA and CDR2 SQIVND (reference sequence). This CDR3 contains 14 residues. TCRdb re-called the 5' RACE reads with MiXCR, one entry per CDR3 protein. This sample has 200,000 to 250,000 distinct CDR3 sequences; over 12% occur once, and the top ten carry around 8.3%. Sequencing was done on a sample of memory (CD45RO+) T cells sorted from blood. The chain recombines TRBV19 with TRBJ1-5; TRBD1 matches at 8 bases. This clonotype was obtained from a woman under 30 in good health. CDR3 sequence (DNA): TGTGCCAGTAAAAAGACAGGGGAAGGTCAGCCCCAGCATTTT. Residues: CASKKTGEGQPQHF.